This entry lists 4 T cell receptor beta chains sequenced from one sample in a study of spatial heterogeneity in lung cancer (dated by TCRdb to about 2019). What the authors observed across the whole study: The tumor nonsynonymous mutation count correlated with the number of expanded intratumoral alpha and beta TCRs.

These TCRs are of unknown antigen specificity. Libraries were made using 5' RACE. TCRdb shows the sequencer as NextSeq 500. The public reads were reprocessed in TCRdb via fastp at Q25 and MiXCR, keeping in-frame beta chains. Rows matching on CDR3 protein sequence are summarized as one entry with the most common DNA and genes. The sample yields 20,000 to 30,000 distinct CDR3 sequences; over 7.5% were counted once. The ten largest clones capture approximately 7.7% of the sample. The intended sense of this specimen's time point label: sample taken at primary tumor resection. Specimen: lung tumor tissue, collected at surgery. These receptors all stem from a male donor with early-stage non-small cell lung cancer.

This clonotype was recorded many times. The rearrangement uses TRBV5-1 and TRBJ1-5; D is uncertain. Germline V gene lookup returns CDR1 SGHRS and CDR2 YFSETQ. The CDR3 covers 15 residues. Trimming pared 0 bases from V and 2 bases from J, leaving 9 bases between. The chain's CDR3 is CASSLVSGGNQPQHF. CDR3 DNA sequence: TGCGCCAGCAGCTTGGTATCGGGCGGCAATCAGCCCCAGCATTTT.

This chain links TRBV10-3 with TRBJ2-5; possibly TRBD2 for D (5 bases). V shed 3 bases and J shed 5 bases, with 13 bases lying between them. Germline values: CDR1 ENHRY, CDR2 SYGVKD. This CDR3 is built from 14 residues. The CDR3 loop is CAISEGSSTETQYF. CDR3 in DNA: TGTGCCATCAGTGAAGGCTCTAGCACCGAGACCCAGTACTTC.

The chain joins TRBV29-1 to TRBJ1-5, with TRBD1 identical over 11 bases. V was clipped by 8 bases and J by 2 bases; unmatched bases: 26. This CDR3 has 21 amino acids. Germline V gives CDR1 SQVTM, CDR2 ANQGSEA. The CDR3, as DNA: TGCAGCATCTGCCCACCCTCAAACCCGGGACAGGGGGGCGAAGGCAATCAGCCCCAGCATTTT. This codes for CSICPPSNPGQGGEGNQPQHF.

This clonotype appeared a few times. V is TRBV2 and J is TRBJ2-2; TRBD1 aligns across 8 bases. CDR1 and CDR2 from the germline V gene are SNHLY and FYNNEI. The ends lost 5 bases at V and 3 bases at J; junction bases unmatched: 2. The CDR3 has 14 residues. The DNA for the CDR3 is TGTGCCAGCAGTCAACAGGGGGACACCGGGGAGCTGTTTTTT. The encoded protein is CASSQQGDTGELFF.